These T cell receptor beta chains were read from a single sample in a study of shared clonotypes between healthy human individuals. The data were produced by immunoSEQ multiplex PCR, yet TCRdb's version contains in-frame clones alone and is incomplete. The sample contains some 2.4 million clones, roughly 93% of which appear only once. Sequenced input: naive CD4+ T cells from PBMCs. Source of these receptors: a man aged 18-30 years in good health. Some clones in this sample may be carry-over from other donors' samples. The CDR3 runs from the conserved cysteine through the conserved F or W. Each record gives: V gene, J gene, clone size, D gene, CDR3 protein, CDR3 DNA. A D gene is named only where the DNA matches it firmly. The size field is filled for only some rows; it gives once, few, many or a size class.

TRBV7-9	TRBJ2-7	NA	TRBD1	CASSAGTAHEQYF	TGTGCCAGCAGTGCCGGGACAGCCCACGAGCAGTACTTC
TRBV7-8	TRBJ2-3	once	NA	CASSLTLADTQYF	TGTGCCAGCAGCTTAACCCTAGCAGATACGCAGTATTTT
TRBV7-8	TRBJ2-3	once	NA	CASSPRSGLGVNTQYF	TGTGCCAGCAGCCCCCGGTCGGGACTGGGGGTAAATACGCAGTATTTT
TRBV2	TRBJ1-5	few	NA	CASREINQPQHF	TGTGCCAGTCGAGAAATAAATCAGCCCCAGCATTTT
TRBV5-1	TRBJ2-5	NA	NA	CASSLEAAGLQETQYF	TGCGCCAGCAGCTTGGAGGCAGCGGGCCTCCAAGAGACCCAGTACTTC
TRBV7-3	TRBJ2-3	NA	NA	CASSQGLFTDTQYF	TGTGCCAGCAGCCAAGGACTCTTTACAGATACGCAGTATTTT
TRBV28	TRBJ2-3	once	NA	CASNFGGSTDTQYF	TGTGCCAGCAATTTTGGCGGGAGCACAGATACGCAGTATTTT
TRBV5-4	TRBJ2-2	NA	NA	CASATGDRRELFF	TGTGCCAGCGCGACAGGAGATCGAAGGGAGCTGTTTTTT
TRBV11-2	TRBJ2-1	NA	TRBD2	CASSIRSFTSGVGYNEQFF	TGTGCCAGCAGCATACGGTCCTTCACTAGCGGGGTCGGGTACAATGAGCAGTTCTTC
TRBV4-1	TRBJ2-6	NA	NA	CASASVAPPSGANVLTF	TGCGCCAGCGCATCAGTGGCCCCCCCCTCTGGGGCCAACGTCCTGACTTTC
TRBV10-3	TRBJ1-2	NA	NA	CAISESYAANYGYTF	TGTGCCATCAGTGAGTCTTACGCAGCTAACTATGGCTACACCTTC